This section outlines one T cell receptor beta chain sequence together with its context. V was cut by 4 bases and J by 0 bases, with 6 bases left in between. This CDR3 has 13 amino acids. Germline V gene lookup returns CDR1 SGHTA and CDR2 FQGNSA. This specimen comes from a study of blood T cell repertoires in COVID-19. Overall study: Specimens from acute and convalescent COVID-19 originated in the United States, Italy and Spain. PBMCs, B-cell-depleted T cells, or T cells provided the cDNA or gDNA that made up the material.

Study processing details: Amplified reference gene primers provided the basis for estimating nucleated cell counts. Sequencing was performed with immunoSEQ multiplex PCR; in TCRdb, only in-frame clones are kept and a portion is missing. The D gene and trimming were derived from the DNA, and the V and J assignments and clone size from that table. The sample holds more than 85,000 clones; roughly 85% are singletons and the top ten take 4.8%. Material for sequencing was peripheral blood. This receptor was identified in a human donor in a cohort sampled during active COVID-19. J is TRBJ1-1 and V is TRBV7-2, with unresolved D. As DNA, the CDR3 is TGTGCCAGCAGCTACGGGATGAACACTGAAGCTTTCTTT. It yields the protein CASSYGMNTEAFF.